Below are 8 T cell receptor delta chains sequenced from a single sample in a study of Vδ1+ human thymocytes. General study findings and limits: Highly polyclonal TRG and TRD repertoires with Gaussian CDR3 length distributions appeared in thymus.

Sequences come from RNA converted to cDNA by reverse transcription. The CDR3 regions were amplified by multiplex PCR from V-gene primers to a constant-region primer. TCRdb used CATT to re-call clones from the multiplex PCR reads. This table holds 20,000 to 25,000 delta-chain clones, roughly 7.3% found once. No antigen is known for these receptors. Sequencing was done on a sample of Vdelta1+ gamma-delta thymocytes from the thymus. Stated subset: FACS-sorted CD3+ TCRalphabeta- TCRVdelta1+ TCRVdelta2- thymocytes. The origin of the receptors is a child under two years old who had congenital heart surgery.

This chain connects TRDV1 to TRDJ1, with D unclear. The J gene is not listed in TCRdb, so it was assigned here from a DNA match to germline. Trimming cost V 3 bases and J 1 base, with 18 bases left between them. CDR1 and CDR2 (germline): TSWWSYY, QGS. CDR3 length: 17 amino acids. CDR3 DNA: TGTGCTCTTGGGGACGCCCGTACCCCAACGAGCACCGATAAACTCATCTTT. It yields the protein CALGDARTPTSTDKLIF.

The rearrangement links TRDV1 to TRDJ1, with TRDD3 matching over 9 bases. TCRdb lists no J gene, so it was determined here by aligning the DNA to germline. The CDR3 is 20 residues long. The germline CDR1 and CDR2 sequences are TSWWSYY and QGS. J was trimmed by 0 bases and V by 3 bases; bases with no gene match: 17. This chain's CDR3 is CALGDPTPLLGDNYTDKLIF. CDR3 nucleotide sequence: TGTGCTCTTGGGGACCCTACCCCCTTACTGGGGGACAATTACACCGATAAACTCATCTTT.

This clone came up a few times. The V call is TRDV1, the J call TRDJ1, with 8 positions matching TRDD3. V shed 0 bases and J 0 bases; nucleotides not matched to a gene: 24. This CDR3 has 23 amino acids. Germline V gene lookup returns CDR1 TSWWSYY and CDR2 QGS. CDR3: CALGELTQPSYWGPKRDTDKLIF. The CDR3 coding sequence is TGTGCTCTTGGGGAACTTACACAACCCTCGTACTGGGGGCCAAAACGTGACACCGATAAACTCATCTTT.

The chain combines TRDV1 with TRDJ1; D call uncertain. Germline V gene data show CDR1 as TSWWSYY and CDR2 as QGS. The V and J ends lost 9 bases and 1 base respectively, with 24 bases between them. This CDR3 spans 17 amino acids. This CDR3 is CALAEPTYKGITDKLIF. The CDR3 DNA follows: TGTGCTCTAGCCGAACCGACATACAAGGGTATCACCGATAAACTCATCTTT.

In its sample, this clone was seen a few times. The rearrangement links TRDV1 to TRDJ2, with TRDD2 as a possible D gene (5 bases). This CDR3 comprises 15 residues. The V end was cut by 3 bases, the J end by 5 bases, with 13 bases between. Germline CDR1 reads TSWWSYY; CDR2 reads QGS. The CDR3 nucleotides read TGTGCTCTTGGGGACCCTTTCCTCCGAACAGCACAACTCTTCTTT. It encodes CALGDPFLRTAQLFF.

The chain recombines TRDV1 with TRDJ1, with TRDD3 matching 7 bases. Unmatched junction bases numbered 26, after V lost 1 base and J lost 0 bases. The CDR3 extends over 23 amino acids. The germline V gene encodes CDR1 TSWWSYY and CDR2 QGS. The CDR3: CALGEPPPPTWWGTRMYTDKLIF. The CDR3 DNA reads TGTGCTCTTGGGGAACCCCCTCCCCCTACGTGGTGGGGGACCAGAATGTACACCGATAAACTCATCTTT.

This clone occurred a few times. One end of the junction does not line up with germline, which may come from a read error. The chain links TRDV1 to TRDJ1; TRDD3 aligns across 8 bases. This CDR3 contains 22 residues. Germline V gene sequence: CDR1 TSWWSYY, CDR2 QGS. The CDR3 is CALGELVFPLGWGTPRTDRLIF. The CDR3 nucleotides read TGTGCTCTTGGGGAACTAGTATTCCCCCTAGGCTGGGGGACCCCGAGAACCGATAGACTCATCTTT.

The V gene is TRDV1, the J gene TRDJ1, with 10 positions matching TRDD3. No J segment appears in TCRdb, so it was assigned here by matching the sequence to germline. This CDR3 contains 22 residues. Trimming removed 1 base from V and 0 bases from J; junction bases left unmatched: 20. Per germline, CDR1 TSWWSYY and CDR2 QGS. Here the CDR3 DNA reads TGTGCTCTTGGGGAACCCGGCCCAGTAACCTGGGGGATAGAGAAGTACACCGATAAACTCATCTTT. Translating gives CALGEPGPVTWGIEKYTDKLIF.